This TCR beta chain was observed in a study of blood T cells in healthy people across ages (dated by TCRdb to 2014 to 2015). For the wider study: In model experiments, roughly one uniquely barcoded TCR beta cDNA molecule per two T cells was captured by template switching. To track age-related changes in TCR beta repertoire diversity, the study relied on deep sequencing normalized with unique cDNA molecular identifiers. Four age groups were formed from the donors: young (average roughly 16 years), middle-aged (just under 40), aged (about 68) and long-lived (roughly 81). To avoid experimental bias, donors of different ages were spread randomly across the sequencing lanes. Two additional independent replicas of 1 million unique cDNA reads from the same blood draw were analyzed for two donors (one aged 18 to 30 and one aged 80 or older). The study at large found these results: The CMV infection status of donors was not known, potentially confounding age-related changes in expanded clonotypes. Compared with the aged group, the long-lived group had more naive CD4+ T cells, fewer expanded clones and increased TCR diversity, a pattern suggesting age selection. There was a strong correlation between observed TCR beta diversity and the percentage of naive T cells measured by flow cytometry. Observed TCR beta diversity per million T cells fell roughly linearly with age, and a significant reduction was already apparent by age approximately 40. Estimates of total diversity based on one million sequenced T cells were considered lower bounds and underestimates. Conclusive comparison of naive and antigen-experienced compartments was prevented by the profiling of bulk unsorted PBMCs.

Donors were approximately 42 systemically healthy Caucasian individuals from Russia aged roughly 6 to 90 years. Each donor gave 9 to 10 milliliters of peripheral blood, collected into EDTA-treated Vacutainer tubes. Ficoll-Paque density-gradient centrifugation was used to isolate PBMCs, with at least 7 million per sample. Total RNA, at least 5.5 micrograms per sample, was extracted from PBMCs with Trizol reagent. For every donor, flow cytometry on a PBMC aliquot measured the percentage of naive CD45RAhigh/CD27high T cells. Library prep was done by 5' RACE. Sequencing was carried out with an Illumina HiSeq 2500. A second PCR of roughly 7 to 11 cycles was run with a J-beta primer mix and a sample-barcoded 5' primer. Each TCR beta cDNA molecule received a unique molecular identifier from a template-switch 5' adaptor carrying 12 random nucleotides. At least 3 million CDR3-containing paired-end reads were obtained from each sample. All of the RNA was converted into first-strand cDNA using the Mint cDNA synthesis kit, with a TRBC-specific oligonucleotide serving as the primer. Following uracil-DNA glycosylase treatment, a first 18-cycle PCR with universal primers M1SS and BC2_uni_R was performed on all cDNA. Per the original workflow: Normalization of each sample was performed by random selection of 1 million high-quality reads, each carrying a distinct molecular identifier. Reads with shared molecular identifiers were discarded instead of being binned into consensus sequences. MiTCR, set to a Q25 quality threshold and the strictest error-elimination algorithm, was used for CDR3 identification, clonotype clustering and error correction. Lower-bound total TCR beta diversity was estimated with a nonparametric unseen species model using Euler transformation. The public reads were reprocessed in TCRdb via fastp at Q25 and MiXCR, keeping in-frame beta chains. Rows with a matching CDR3 protein are joined into one entry that keeps the most common DNA and genes. The V and J calls here are based on TCRdb, not the publication. For this sample the table gives over a million distinct CDR3 sequences, of which around 40% were detected only once. Jointly, the top ten make up about 4% of the sample.

This clonotype appeared a few times. Its antigen is unknown. No base quality information exists; no much larger clone differs at one position. The CDR3 measures 14 amino acids from cysteine to phenylalanine. The CDR3 DNA has 42 bases and is translated from base 1. The germline V gene encodes CDR1 MGHDK and CDR2 SYGVNS. V and J are trimmed by 3 bases and 2 bases, and the gene matches miss 3 bases of the junction. Sequences were obtained from blood. The sequence joins TRBV25-1 to TRBJ2-7, with 8 junctional bases fitting TRBD1. The TCR originated in a woman aged 18 to 35 in good health. The CDR3 reads as follows: CASSEPQGAYEQYF. The sequenced DNA: TGTGCCAGCAGTGAGCCACAGGGGGCCTACGAGCAGTACTTC.